The T cell receptor (beta chain) under discussion was sequenced for a study of blood T cell repertoires in COVID-19. CDR3 length equals 15 residues. Trimming cost V 4 bases and J 8 bases; bases outside gene matches: 8. Germline CDR1 LGHNA, CDR2 YNFKEQ. Authors' processing steps: Amplification of reference gene primers was used by the study to estimate nucleated cell counts. Assay: immunoSEQ multiplex PCR; the TCRdb copy retains only in-frame clones and omits some. V and J calls and clone size are as listed in that table; D and trimming were resolved from the DNA. There are tens of thousands of clones in the sample; just over 70% occur only once, and about half lies in the top ten. Living in 24 US areas, the participants were between about 18 and 100 years of age. Cohort allocation depended upon clinical history that participants reported.

The sequence was collected from a woman between 55 and 75 years old who had been exposed to COVID-19. V usage is TRBV4-2 and J usage is TRBJ1-4, with 9 bases aligning to TRBD1. Input material: PBMCs or T cells enriched from blood (not recorded which). The CDR3 is CASSPPGTGNEKLFF. The CDR3 DNA follows: TGTGCCAGCAGCCCCCCCGGGACAGGGAACGAAAAACTGTTTTTT.